The 10 T cell receptor beta chains below come from one sample, sequenced in a study of shared clonotypes between healthy human individuals. Sequencing used immunoSEQ multiplex PCR; TCRdb keeps in-frame clones, though not all of them. The table lists over 100,000 clones, 68% of them singletons. Material for sequencing was memory CD8+ T cells sorted from blood. Subset specified: CD45RO+ cells pooled with CCR7-negative TemRA cells. The receptors originated from a woman aged 30 to 39 in good health.

This chain joins TRBV9 and TRBJ2-2; TRBD1 might be the D (5 bases). V was cut by 3 bases and J by 5 bases, with 11 bases left in between. The CDR3 has 14 amino acids. Germline V lookup: CDR1 SGDLS, CDR2 YYNGEE. In DNA, the CDR3 is TGTGCCAGCAGCGAGACAGCCTTTACCGGGGAGCTGTTTTTT. Translating gives CASSETAFTGELFF.

This sequence joins TRBV9 and TRBJ1-1; perhaps TRBD1 as D (5 bases). Germline CDR1 and CDR2: SGDLS and YYNGEE. The CDR3 covers 13 residues. V was trimmed by 4 bases and J by 1 base, leaving 8 bases between them. CDR3 protein: CASSPGTNTEAFF. CDR3 bases: TGTGCCAGCAGCCCAGGGACGAACACTGAAGCTTTCTTT. The whole variable domain, filled in from reference TRBV9 and TRBJ1-1, reads DSGVTQTPKHLITATGQRVTLRCSPRSGDLSVYWYQQSLDQGLQFLIQYYNGEERAKGNILERFSAQQFPDLHSELNLSSLELGDSALYFCASSPGTNTEAFFGQGTRLTVV.

This clone was observed a few times. The genes are TRBV6-6 and TRBJ2-1; TRBD2 matches at 7 bases. The CDR3 covers 16 residues. With 5 bases clipped from V and 7 bases from J, the junction kept 14 bases outside the gene matches. Germline values: CDR1 MNHNY, CDR2 SVGAGI (reference sequence). The CDR3 here is CASSPETSREGNEQFF. CDR3 DNA sequence: TGTGCCAGCAGTCCAGAGACTAGCCGCGAGGGGAATGAGCAGTTCTTC.

The chain combines TRBV27 with TRBJ1-5; TRBD1 aligns across 9 bases. Germline CDR1 MNHEY, CDR2 SMNVEV (reference sequence). CDR3 length: 13 residues. The V and J ends lost 4 bases and 7 bases, in that order; junction bases with no gene match: 2. CDR3 residues: CASSSQGAQPQHF. In DNA form, the CDR3 reads TGTGCCAGCAGTTCACAGGGGGCGCAGCCCCAGCATTTT.

This clone was detected only a few times. The chain employs TRBV27 and TRBJ2-7; 9 nucleotides agree with TRBD1. With 10 bases clipped from V and 4 bases from J, the junction kept 5 bases outside the gene matches. This CDR3 region has 12 residues. In germline, CDR1 is MNHEY, CDR2 SMNVEV (reference sequence). The chain's CDR3 is CATGTGLYEQYF. The CDR3 nucleotides read TGTGCCACTGGGACAGGGTTGTACGAGCAGTACTTC.

The J gene is TRBJ1-5, the V gene TRBV6-4; D may be TRBD1 (6 bases). The germline CDR1 and CDR2 sequences are MRHNA and SNTAGT. The CDR3 is 14 amino acids. V dropped 5 bases and J dropped 7 bases, with 15 bases sitting between them. CDR3 in amino acids: CASSYAGGWQPQHF. The CDR3, as DNA: TGTGCCAGCAGTTACGCGGGGGGCTGGCAGCCCCAGCATTTT.

The rearrangement joins TRBV18 to TRBJ1-5; a possible D gene is TRBD1 (5 bases). The CDR3 is 13 amino acids. The V end lost 2 bases, the J end lost 6 bases, and 8 bases lay between the germline ends. The V gene's germline CDR1 is KGHSH and CDR2 LQKENI. CDR3 DNA: TGTGCCAGCTCACCAGGGGCTGCTCAGCCCCAGCATTTT. This translates into CASSPGAAQPQHF.

This clone was detected only a few times. This chain links TRBV25-1 with TRBJ2-7; D not certain. The germline V gene has CDR1 MGHDK and CDR2 SYGVNS. V lost 8 bases to trimming and J lost 0 bases, with 5 bases between them. This CDR3 has 11 residues. The CDR3 coding sequence is TGTGCCAGCGGGGACTCCTACGAGCAGTACTTC. Protein: CASGDSYEQYF.

This sequence joins TRBV30 and TRBJ1-2, with D tentatively TRBD1 (5 bases). The CDR3 totals 13 residues. V shed 1 base and J shed 2 bases, with 8 bases lying between them. Germline CDR1 reads GTSNPN; CDR2 reads SVGIG (reference sequence). This chain's CDR3 is CAWSEQANYGYTF. The DNA for the CDR3 is TGTGCCTGGAGTGAACAGGCGAACTATGGCTACACCTTC.

This clone was counted ten times or more. CDR3 sequence reads: CASSEGSGDTDTQYF. CDR3 bases: TGTGCCAGCAGTGAAGGTTCAGGGGACACAGATACGCAGTATTTT. The chain uses TRBV6-1 and TRBJ2-3; D perhaps matches TRBD1 (6 bases). The ends were cut back, 1 base at V and 2 bases at J, with 10 bases in the middle. The germline V gene encodes CDR1 MNHNS and CDR2 SASEGT. This CDR3 has 15 amino acids.